This T cell receptor beta chain was profiled in a study of human T cells and chemical hapten exposure. This clonotype was recorded many times. Antigen unknown. TCRdb re-derived calls from the RACE reads in MiXCR, one entry per CDR3 protein. The repertoire holds roughly 89,000 distinct CDR3 sequences, with about 11% as singletons. Broader study findings: Sensitization with DPC brought no change to TCRs above 1 in 1000 in frequency. Among expanded TCRs, significantly more large CDR3 similarity clusters formed than among controls.

Time point of the sample: patch test 3, about 24 weeks after DPC sensitization. Documented treatment: therapeutic diphenylcyclopropenone sensitization with weekly scalp DPC. Trimming pared 0 bases from V and 10 bases from J, leaving 9 bases between. CDR3 size: 13 residues. The germline gives CDR1 KGHSH, CDR2 LQKENI. The material sequenced was whole blood, taken in connection with sensitization to the hapten diphenylcyclopropenone (DPC). This sequence was found in a woman between 25 and 40 years old with alopecia areata. Some clones in this sample may be carry-over from other donors' samples. The chain has TRBV18 and TRBJ2-2; the D is unclear. The CDR3 is CASSPPMTAELFF. For the CDR3, the DNA is TGTGCCAGCTCACCACCGATGACGGCGGAGCTGTTTTTT.